The 21 T cell receptor beta chains below were found in one sample sequenced in a study of cytomegalovirus exposure and HLA in healthy donors. It was with 60 Vbeta and 13 Jbeta primers that the PCR ran. Profiling relied on immunoSEQ multiplex PCR, and the TCRdb table lists in-frame clones only, not all of them. The sample holds around 64,000 clones; around 86% are singletons and the top ten take over 8.5%. Sequencing was performed on PBMCs. These receptors were collected from a female donor in good health and CMV-seronegative.

A word on this clone: Germline is not matched at one junction end, which may reflect a read error. CDR3 residues: CSSSPMSDRSTGELFF. CDR3 bases: TGTTCCAGCAGCCCCATGAGCGATAGGAGCACCGGGGAGCTGTTTTTT. This chain uses TRBV7-9 with TRBJ2-2, with D unclear. The germline CDR1 and CDR2 sequences are SEHNR and FQNEAQ (reference sequence). The CDR3 covers 16 residues.

The chain has TRBV9 and TRBJ2-3; perhaps TRBD1 as D (6 bases). CDR3 length equals 14 residues. Germline V CDR1 and CDR2: SGDLS, YYNGEE. V shed 3 bases and J shed 0 bases, with 8 bases lying between them. The chain's CDR3 is CASSGTASTDTQYF. CDR3 nucleotides: TGTGCCAGCAGCGGGACAGCTAGCACAGATACGCAGTATTTT.

V is TRBV5-1 and J is TRBJ1-4; D perhaps matches TRBD1 (6 bases). Per germline, CDR1 SGHRS and CDR2 YFSETQ. This CDR3 region has 15 residues. Trimming cost V 2 bases and J 0 bases, with 8 bases left between them. In nucleotides, the CDR3 is TGCGCCAGCAGCTTTACAGGGACAACTAATGAAAAACTGTTTTTT. Translating gives CASSFTGTTNEKLFF.

The chain carries TRBV9 and TRBJ2-3, with D possibly being TRBD2 (6 bases). Per the germline V gene, CDR1 is SGDLS and CDR2 is YYNGEE. This CDR3 comprises 14 residues. V was pared by 6 bases and J by 6 bases, with 17 bases between. CDR3 sequence (DNA): TGTGCCAGCAACGGCGGGATGGGCTTGGATACGCAGTATTTT. This translates into CASNGGMGLDTQYF. Variable domain in full (rest from reference TRBV9 and TRBJ2-3): DSGVTQTPKHLITATGQRVTLRCSPRSGDLSVYWYQQSLDQGLQFLIQYYNGEERAKGNILERFSAQQFPDLHSELNLSSLELGDSALYFCASNGGMGLDTQYFGPGTRLTVL.

J is TRBJ2-1 and V is TRBV19; D is perhaps TRBD2 (7 bases). This CDR3 has 15 residues. With 6 bases removed from V and 4 bases from J, the gap between germline ends came to 16 bases. The germline CDR1 and CDR2 sequences are LNHDA and SQIVND (reference sequence). CDR3 sequence (DNA): TGTGCCAGTAGCCGAGGGGGGGGTGGATACAATGAGCAGTTCTTC. The encoded protein is CASSRGGGGYNEQFF.

The chain links TRBV19 to TRBJ2-3; perhaps TRBD2 as D (5 bases). V lost 3 bases and J lost 1, with 8 bases in between. The germline gives CDR1 LNHDA, CDR2 SQIVND (reference sequence). The CDR3 is 14 residues long. CDR3 sequence: CASSIPGGTDTQYF. The CDR3 nucleotides read TGTGCCAGTAGTATCCCCGGGGGCACAGATACGCAGTATTTT.

The chain has TRBV2 and TRBJ2-5; 7 bases map to TRBD1. J was trimmed by 1 base and V by 8 bases; bases with no gene match: 1. Germline loops: CDR1 SNHLY, CDR2 FYNNEI. The CDR3 is 12 residues long. CDR3: CASRDSQETQYF. The CDR3 DNA sequence: TGTGCCAGCCGGGACAGCCAAGAGACCCAGTACTTC. The whole variable domain, filled in from reference TRBV2 and TRBJ2-5, reads EPEVTQTPSHQVTQMGQEVILRCVPISNHLYFYWYRQILGQKVEFLVSFYNNEISEKSEIFDDQFSVERPDGSNFTLKIRSTKLEDSAMYFCASRDSQETQYFGPGTRLLVL.

As DNA, the CDR3 is TGTGCCAGCAGCCCCCTGGAGGGGCAAGAGACCCAGTACTTC. Its protein is CASSPLEGQETQYF. This chain links TRBV2 with TRBJ2-5, with D possibly being TRBD2 (6 bases). The germline gives CDR1 SNHLY, CDR2 FYNNEI. V lost 6 bases and J lost 2, with 13 bases in between. The CDR3 is 14 residues long.

This clone was found once. V and J are TRBV7-9 and TRBJ2-3, with 8 positions matching TRBD2. Germline-derived CDR1 and CDR2 are SEHNR and FQNEAQ (reference sequence). Losses at the gene ends were 7 bases for V and 3 bases for J; bases not matched to a gene: 9. This CDR3 comprises 15 residues. The chain's CDR3 is CASKITGLATDTQYF. The CDR3 nucleotides are TGTGCCAGCAAGATAACTGGACTAGCAACAGATACGCAGTATTTT. Full variable domain (rest looked up from reference TRBV7-9 and TRBJ2-3): DTGVSQNPRHKITKRGQNVTFRCDPISEHNRLYWYRQTLGQGPEFLTYFQNEAQLEKSRLLSDRFSAERPKGSFSTLEIQRTEQGDSAMYLCASKITGLATDTQYFGPGTRLTVL.

The chain recombines TRBV2 with TRBJ2-1, with TRBD1 matching over 7 bases. Per germline, CDR1 SNHLY and CDR2 FYNNEI. With V trimmed by 4 bases and J by 10 bases, 10 bases remained unmatched. This CDR3 spans 14 amino acids. CDR3 sequence reads: CASSGQGVNWEQFF. CDR3 sequence (DNA): TGTGCCAGCAGTGGACAGGGAGTGAACTGGGAGCAGTTCTTC.

This chain joins TRBV9 and TRBJ2-5, with 11 bases aligning to TRBD2. Germline V lookup: CDR1 SGDLS, CDR2 YYNGEE. The CDR3 spans 15 residues. J lost 2 bases, V lost 3 bases, and 3 bases had no gene match. Here the CDR3 reads CASSASGGRQETQYF. The CDR3 DNA reads as TGTGCCAGCAGCGCTAGCGGGGGGCGACAAGAGACCCAGTACTTC.

V and J are TRBV5-6 and TRBJ2-7; D not certain. With 0 bases removed from V and 2 bases from J, the gap between germline ends came to 9 bases. The CDR3 is 14 residues long. Looked up from germline, CDR1 is SGHDT and CDR2 is YYEEEE. CDR3 in amino acids: CASSLGQAAYEQYF. The DNA of the CDR3 is TGTGCCAGCAGCTTGGGGCAGGCAGCCTACGAGCAGTACTTC. Using reference TRBV5-6 and TRBJ2-7 for the parts outside the CDR3, the full variable domain is DAGVTQSPTHLIKTRGQQVTLRCSPKSGHDTVSWYQQALGQGPQFIFQYYEEEERQRGNFPDRFSGHQFPNYSSELNVNALLLGDSALYLCASSLGQAAYEQYFGPGTRLTVT.

The chain carries TRBV7-9 and TRBJ2-1; tentatively, D is TRBD2 (5 bases). CDR3 size: 14 residues. V gave up 5 bases and J gave up 8 bases, with 16 bases separating them. Germline V gives CDR1 SEHNR, CDR2 FQNEAQ (reference sequence). CDR3 amino acids: CASSPLQAGDEQFF. The CDR3 coding sequence is TGTGCCAGCAGCCCCCTGCAGGCCGGGGATGAGCAGTTCTTC.

The chain uses TRBV2 and TRBJ2-7; D perhaps matches TRBD1 (6 bases). The CDR3 spans 13 residues. Looked up from germline, CDR1 is SNHLY and CDR2 is FYNNEI. Trimming took 4 bases from V and 2 from J, leaving 9 bases between them. For the CDR3, the DNA is TGTGCCAGCAGTGTACAGGGTACCTACGAGCAGTACTTC. This encodes CASSVQGTYEQYF.

The gene calls are TRBV5-4 and TRBJ2-2; maybe TRBD1 (6 bases). The CDR3 has 17 residues. The V and J ends lost 3 bases and 4 bases respectively, with 19 bases between them. From germline, CDR1 is SGHNT and CDR2 YYREEE (reference sequence). This CDR3 is CASSWGQGGWSTGELFF. The CDR3 region has the DNA TGTGCCAGCAGCTGGGGTCAAGGGGGATGGAGCACCGGGGAGCTGTTTTTT.

V gene TRBV6-5 combines with J gene TRBJ1-2; 9 bases align to TRBD1. The CDR3 extends over 13 amino acids. J was trimmed by 2 bases and V by 6 bases; bases with no gene match: 1. Germline-derived CDR1 and CDR2 are MNHEY and SVGAGI. The CDR3 region has the DNA TGTGCCAGCAGGGACAGGGGAAACTATGGCTACACCTTC. Translation: CASRDRGNYGYTF.

This sequence joins TRBV7-3 and TRBJ2-1; tentatively, D is TRBD2 (6 bases). V was shortened by 2 bases and J by 7 bases, with 9 bases between the two germline ends. Germline CDR1 SGHTA, CDR2 FQGTGA. The CDR3 spans 13 residues. The CDR3, as DNA: TGTGCCAGCAGCTTATACGGAGGGAATGAGCAGTTCTTC. Translating gives CASSLYGGNEQFF.

The rearrangement joins TRBV7-3 to TRBJ2-3; D possibly corresponds to TRBD2 (5 bases). The CDR3 is made up of 13 amino acids. CDR1 is SGHTA and CDR2 is FQGTGA in the germline V gene. V shed 2 bases and J shed 11 bases, with 14 bases lying between them. The CDR3 coding sequence is TGTGCCAGCAGCTTATTCGCCGGGATAATGCAGTATTTT. This sequence encodes CASSLFAGIMQYF.

The chain joins TRBV25-1 to TRBJ1-1, with D unclear. The germline gives CDR1 MGHDK, CDR2 SYGVNS. The V end was cut by 7 bases, the J end by 2 bases, with 11 bases between. The CDR3 has 13 residues. CDR3 sequence: CASNNGVNTEAFF. The CDR3 DNA is TGTGCCAGCAACAACGGGGTTAACACTGAAGCTTTCTTT.

The gene calls are TRBV4-2 and TRBJ2-1; 13 bases line up with TRBD2. J lost 0 bases, V lost 4 bases, and 3 bases had no gene match. Germline V gene sequence: CDR1 LGHNA, CDR2 YNFKEQ. The CDR3 spans 17 residues. This CDR3 is CASSPRLAGGSYNEQFF. Here the CDR3 DNA reads TGTGCCAGCAGCCCCCGACTAGCGGGAGGCTCCTACAATGAGCAGTTCTTC.

This clone was recorded once. CDR3 amino acids: CASSVAEGSVRGYTF. The CDR3 nucleotides are TGTGCCAGCAGCGTAGCCGAAGGGAGTGTGCGTGGCTACACCTTC. The rearrangement links TRBV9 to TRBJ1-2; D remains unclear. V lost 0 bases and J lost 7, with 16 bases in between. The CDR3 is 15 amino acids. Germline lookup yields CDR1 SGDLS and CDR2 YYNGEE.